Below, 13 T cell receptor beta chains from the same sample are listed, as sequenced in a study of T cells in Graves' hyperthyroidism and ophthalmopathy. RNA transcripts gave rise to amplified TCR beta CDR3 regions. With the HTBI primer set, the TCR CDR3 went through a first round of RT-PCR. TCRdb fed the multiplex PCR reads into MiXCR, producing one record per CDR3 protein. The data hold fewer than 600,000 distinct CDR3 sequences, with about an eighth observed a single time. The specimen sequenced was blood. The receptors derive from a young woman with Graves' hyperthyroidism.

This chain connects TRBV19 to TRBJ2-1; TRBD1 aligns across 10 bases. Unmatched junction bases numbered 8, after V lost 6 bases and J lost 12 bases. Looked up from germline, CDR1 is LNHDA and CDR2 is SQIVND (reference sequence). The CDR3 loop spans 13 amino acids. The CDR3 DNA is TGTGCCAGTAGCACCGGGACAGGGGATGGGCAGTTCTTC. This gives the protein CASSTGTGDGQFF.

This clonotype has a handful of counts. The chain recombines TRBV7-3 with TRBJ2-3; 8 bases agree with TRBD2. The CDR3 covers 15 residues. Per the germline V gene, CDR1 is SGHTA and CDR2 is FQGTGA. Trimming at V came to 2 bases and at J to 4 bases, leaving 5 bases not matched to a gene. CDR3 sequence: CASSLGSGSSDTQYF. The DNA for the CDR3 is TGTGCCAGCAGCTTAGGGAGCGGGAGCTCAGATACGCAGTATTTT.

The chain carries TRBV6-1 and TRBJ2-1, with D hard to call. The germline V and J ends were trimmed by 3 bases and 12 bases, with 9 bases remaining between them. The CDR3 runs 11 residues. Germline-derived CDR1 and CDR2 are MNHNS and SASEGT. CDR3 amino acids: CASSEGKRQFF. Written as DNA, the CDR3 is TGTGCCAGCAGTGAGGGGAAACGGCAGTTCTTC.

This clonotype was found a few times. The CDR3 region has the DNA TGCAGTGCTAGGCCCCGGGACAGGATCTTATTAAGAAGCTCCTACAATGAGCAGTTCTTC. This translates into CSARPRDRILLRSSYNEQFF. The chain joins TRBV20-1 to TRBJ2-1, with TRBD1 identical over 8 bases. There are 20 residues in the CDR3. After removal of 3 bases from V and 0 bases from J, the junction contained 19 bases not matched to a gene. The germline V gene has CDR1 DFQATT and CDR2 SNEGSKA (reference sequence).

The chain employs TRBV5-1 and TRBJ2-1; TRBD1 is a possible D gene (6 bases). CDR1 and CDR2 from the germline V gene are SGHRS and YFSETQ. The CDR3 sequence is 13 residues long. Trimming took off 0 bases at V and 8 bases at J, with 9 bases between the two ends. CDR3 DNA sequence: TGCGCCAGCAGCTTGGTTGGGGGCTATGAGCAGTTCTTC. Residues: CASSLVGGYEQFF.

This clonotype was seen at least ten times. V and J are TRBV27 and TRBJ2-7; 8 positions agree with TRBD2. V shed 5 bases and J 7 bases; nucleotides not matched to a gene: 13. In germline, CDR1 is MNHEY, CDR2 SMNVEV (reference sequence). The CDR3 runs 15 residues. The CDR3 region has the DNA TGTGCCAGCAGTCCAACTAGCGGAGGGGTGGCGGAGCAGTACGTC. This encodes CASSPTSGGVAEQYV.

This clonotype has only a few counts. V gene TRBV6-4 combines with J gene TRBJ2-1; 8 bases are shared with TRBD1. V lost 6 bases and J lost 5; bases outside the gene matches: 12. The CDR3 is 16 amino acids. Germline CDR1 reads MRHNA; CDR2 reads SNTAGT. CDR3 residues: CASSQTYRGANNEQFF. DNA for the CDR3: TGTGCCAGCAGCCAAACTTACAGGGGGGCCAACAATGAGCAGTTCTTC.

This clonotype was recorded a few times. The V gene is TRBV4-1, the J gene TRBJ2-1, with 9 bases matching TRBD1. The CDR3 is 19 amino acids. J gave up 0 bases and V 3 bases, and 12 bases lay outside the gene matches. Germline lookup yields CDR1 MGHRA and CDR2 YSYEKL. The CDR3 coding sequence is TGCGCCAGCAGCCATCCCGGGGGACAGGGCCTTAGCTCCTACAATGAGCAGTTCTTC. Translating it yields CASSHPGGQGLSSYNEQFF.

This clonotype was recorded many times. This chain joins TRBV6-1 and TRBJ2-7, with 8 bases matching TRBD2. The CDR3 consists of 14 residues. The V segment lost 10 bases and the J segment 0 bases; nucleotides outside the gene matches: 8. The germline V gene encodes CDR1 MNHNS and CDR2 SASEGT. CDR3 nucleotides: TGTGCCACCAACCTAGCGGGCCGCTCCTACGAGCAGTACGTC. Its translation is CATNLAGRSYEQYV.

This clonotype was recorded a few times. The rearrangement uses TRBV11-2 and TRBJ1-2; tentative D call: TRBD1 (5 bases). In germline, CDR1 is SGHAT, CDR2 FQNNGV. Deletions cut 0 bases from V and 2 bases from J, with 22 bases between. The CDR3 length is 19 residues. The DNA for the CDR3 is TGTGCCAGCAGCTTAGATCGGGGGTACAGGCCTGAACGCAACTATGGCTACACCTTC. Translated: CASSLDRGYRPERNYGYTF. Drawing the rest from reference TRBV11-2 and TRBJ1-2, the complete variable domain is EAGVAQSPRYKIIEKRQSVAFWCNPISGHATLYWYQQILGQGPKLLIQFQNNGVVDDSQLPKDRFSAERLKGVDSTLKIQPAKLEDSAVYLCASSLDRGYRPERNYGYTFGSGTRLTVV.

Points on this clonotype: A much larger clonotype is one base distant, so this may be a read error. V gene TRBV4-1 combines with J gene TRBJ2-2; TRBD2 might be the D (5 bases). CDR1 MGHRA and CDR2 YSYEKL come from the germline V gene. The CDR3 is 18 amino acids. The CDR3 sequence is CTSSLRLLQVGDTGELFF. CDR3 nucleotide sequence: TGCACCAGCAGCCTGCGGTTGCTGCAAGTCGGGGACACCGGGGAGCTGTTTTTT.

Many counts were recorded for this clonotype. This chain uses TRBV2 with TRBJ2-1; TRBD1 aligns across 7 bases. The V segment lost 1 base and the J segment 5 bases; nucleotides outside the gene matches: 5. CDR1 and CDR2 from the germline V gene are SNHLY and FYNNEI. This CDR3 has 15 amino acids. The CDR3 sequence: CASSEDRGGHNEQFF. The CDR3 nucleotides are TGTGCCAGCAGTGAAGACAGGGGTGGGCACAATGAGCAGTTCTTC. Filled out from reference TRBV2 and TRBJ2-1, the complete variable domain reads EPEVTQTPSHQVTQMGQEVILRCVPISNHLYFYWYRQILGQKVEFLVSFYNNEISEKSEIFDDQFSVERPDGSNFTLKIRSTKLEDSAMYFCASSEDRGGHNEQFFGPGTRLTVL.

This clonotype occurred many times. CDR3 protein: CASGLVPTVRLDREQYF. CDR3 in DNA: TGTGCTAGTGGTTTGGTTCCGACAGTACGCCTTGACCGTGAGCAGTACTTC. V is TRBV12-5 and J is TRBJ2-7, with D maybe TRBD1 (5 bases). Germline V gene lookup returns CDR1 LGHNT and CDR2 FRNRAP. V dropped 0 bases and J dropped 7 bases, with 22 bases sitting between them. This CDR3 contains 17 residues.